This T cell receptor beta chain is drawn from a study of T cell responses to AZD1222 COVID-19 vaccine. This table comes from immunoSEQ multiplex PCR, and its TCRdb copy is limited to in-frame clones, with some not included. This table has about 140,000 clones, 85% to 95% appearing once. Germline V lookup: CDR1 LGHNA, CDR2 YNFKEQ. V shed 3 bases and J shed 4 bases, with 9 bases lying between them. The CDR3 runs to 14 residues. The chain employs TRBV4-2 and TRBJ2-2; no definite D call. The sequencing used peripheral blood, collected 28 days after the second AZD1222 dose. The receptor comes from an adult who received the AZD1222 COVID-19 vaccine. The CDR3 DNA reads TGTGCCAGCAGCCAGTTCTACGGCACCGGGGAGCTGTTTTTT. Amino acid sequence: CASSQFYGTGELFF.